This TCR beta chain was sequenced for a study of T cells in Graves' hyperthyroidism and ophthalmopathy. Researchers barred patients who had uncontrolled infection, other autoimmune disease, pregnancy or lactation. Trimming stripped 2 bases from V and 7 bases from J, with 14 bases between. Looked up from germline, CDR1 is GTSNPN and CDR2 is SVGIG (reference sequence). The CDR3 runs to 13 residues. The TCR beta CDR3 regions underwent amplification using RNA transcripts as the source. Using the HTBI primer set, a first-round RT-PCR was run on the TCR CDR3. One entry per CDR3 protein results from TCRdb running MiXCR on the multiplex PCR reads. The sample lists fewer than 650,000 distinct CDR3 sequences, roughly 13% seen once, with approximately 5.7% in the top ten.

The rearrangement links TRBV30 to TRBJ1-2; a possible D gene is TRBD1 (5 bases). The sample was blood. The TCR was taken from a woman aged 25 to 39 with Graves' hyperthyroidism that later progressed to Graves' ophthalmopathy. This CDR3 is CAWSPSGRGGYTF. CDR3 nucleotides: TGTGCCTGGAGTCCCTCTGGAAGGGGTGGCTACACCTTC.